This T cell receptor (beta chain) was sequenced for a study of OX40 agonist ivuxolimab in advanced cancers. For the study at large: Patient treatment consisted of intravenous ivuxolimab administration every 2 weeks at 0.01 to 10 mg/kg. Hepatocellular carcinoma, melanoma, renal cell or head and neck cancer was diagnosed in the dose-escalation patients. Points from the study as a whole: Some nonresponders also had low normalized T-cell clonal expansion. Doses of 0.1 to 3.0 mg/kg were accompanied by clonal expansion of CD4+ and CD8+ blood T cells by week 6.

Assay used: immunoSEQ multiplex PCR; TCRdb lists only in-frame clones, some missing. The data show thousands of clones, 60% to 85% seen once. Points on this clone: Its antigen is unknown.

Germline CDR1 SNHLY, CDR2 FYNNEI. The ends lost 0 bases at V and 6 bases at J; junction bases unmatched: 11. This CDR3 is 17 amino acids long. The chain is built from TRBV2 and TRBJ1-2, with 9 bases matching TRBD1. The specimen comprised CD4+ or CD8+ T cells sorted from blood, sampled in a trial of the OX40 agonist ivuxolimab. The sequence came from an adult with an advanced solid tumor such as melanoma, head and neck, liver or kidney cancer. The CDR3 loop is CASSEAKRGQGEDGYTF. CDR3 nucleotide sequence: TGTGCCAGCAGTGAAGCTAAGAGGGGACAGGGAGAAGATGGCTACACCTTC.